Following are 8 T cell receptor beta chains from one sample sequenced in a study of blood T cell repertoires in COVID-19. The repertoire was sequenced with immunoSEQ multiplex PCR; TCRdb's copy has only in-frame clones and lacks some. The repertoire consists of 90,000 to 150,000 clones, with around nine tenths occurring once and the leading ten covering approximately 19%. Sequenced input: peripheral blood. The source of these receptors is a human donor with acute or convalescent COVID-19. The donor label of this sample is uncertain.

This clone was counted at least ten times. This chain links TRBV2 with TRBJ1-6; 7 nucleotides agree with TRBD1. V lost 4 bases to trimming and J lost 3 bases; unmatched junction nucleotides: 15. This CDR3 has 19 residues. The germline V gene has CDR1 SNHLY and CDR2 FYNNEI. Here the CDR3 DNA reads TGTGCCAGCAGTGCGGCGGGACAGATAGTTTTGAACTATAATTCACCCCTCCACTTT. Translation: CASSAAGQIVLNYNSPLHF.

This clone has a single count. CDR3 sequence reads: CASSPGTADNQPQHF. CDR3 in DNA: TGTGCCAGCAGTCCCGGGACAGCAGACAATCAGCCCCAGCATTTT. J is TRBJ1-5 and V is TRBV5-6, with 7 nucleotides matching TRBD1. With V trimmed by 5 bases and J by 3 bases, 8 bases remained unmatched. The CDR3 loop spans 15 amino acids. CDR1 and CDR2 from the germline V gene are SGHDT and YYEEEE. Complete variable domain (other parts from reference TRBV5-6 and TRBJ1-5): DAGVTQSPTHLIKTRGQQVTLRCSPKSGHDTVSWYQQALGQGPQFIFQYYEEEERQRGNFPDRFSGHQFPNYSSELNVNALLLGDSALYLCASSPGTADNQPQHFGDGTRLSIL.

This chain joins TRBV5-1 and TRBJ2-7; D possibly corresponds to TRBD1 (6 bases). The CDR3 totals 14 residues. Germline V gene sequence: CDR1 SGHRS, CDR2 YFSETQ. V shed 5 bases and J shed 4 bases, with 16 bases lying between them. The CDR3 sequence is CASSQSTGRYEQYF. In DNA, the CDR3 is TGCGCCAGCAGTCAATCGACAGGAAGGTACGAGCAGTACTTC.

CDR3 sequence: CASSEGGAREQYF. The CDR3 nucleotides read TGTGCCAGCTCGGAAGGGGGGGCCCGTGAGCAGTACTTC. The rearrangement joins TRBV18 to TRBJ2-7, with a weak D call TRBD2 (7 bases). The CDR3 is made up of 13 amino acids. Germline CDR1 and CDR2: KGHSH and LQKENI. Trimming cost V 6 bases and J 7 bases, with 16 bases left between them.

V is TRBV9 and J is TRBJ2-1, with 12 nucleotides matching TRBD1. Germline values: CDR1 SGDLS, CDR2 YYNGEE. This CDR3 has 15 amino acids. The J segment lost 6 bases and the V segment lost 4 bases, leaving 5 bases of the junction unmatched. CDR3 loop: CASSQGQGAFNEQFF. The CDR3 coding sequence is TGTGCCAGCAGCCAGGGACAGGGGGCATTCAATGAGCAGTTCTTC. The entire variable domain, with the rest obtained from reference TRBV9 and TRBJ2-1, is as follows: DSGVTQTPKHLITATGQRVTLRCSPRSGDLSVYWYQQSLDQGLQFLIQYYNGEERAKGNILERFSAQQFPDLHSELNLSSLELGDSALYFCASSQGQGAFNEQFFGPGTRLTVL.

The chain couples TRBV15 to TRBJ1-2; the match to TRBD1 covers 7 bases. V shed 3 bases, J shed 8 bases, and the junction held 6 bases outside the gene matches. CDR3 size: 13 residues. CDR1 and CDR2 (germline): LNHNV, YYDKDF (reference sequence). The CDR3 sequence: CATSSRTGSGYTF. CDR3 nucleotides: TGTGCCACCAGCAGCCGGACAGGCTCAGGCTACACCTTC.

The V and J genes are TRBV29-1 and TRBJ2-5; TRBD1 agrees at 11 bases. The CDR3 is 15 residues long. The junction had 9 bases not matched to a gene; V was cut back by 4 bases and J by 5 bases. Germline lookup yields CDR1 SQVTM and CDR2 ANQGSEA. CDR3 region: CSVGGTGGIAETQYF. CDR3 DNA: TGCAGCGTTGGGGGGACAGGGGGTATTGCGGAGACCCAGTACTTC.

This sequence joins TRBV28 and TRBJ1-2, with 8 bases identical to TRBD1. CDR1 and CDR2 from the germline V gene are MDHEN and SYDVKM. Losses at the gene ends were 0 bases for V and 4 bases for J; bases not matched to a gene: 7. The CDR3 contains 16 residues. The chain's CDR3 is CASSLWGQAGFYGYTF. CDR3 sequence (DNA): TGTGCCAGCAGTTTATGGGGACAGGCGGGATTCTATGGCTACACCTTC.